This paragraph reports one TCR beta chain. TCRdb re-derived calls from the multiplex PCR reads in MiXCR, one entry per CDR3 protein. The sample consists of about 230,000 distinct CDR3 sequences, 32% of them appearing once. CDR3 length: 17 amino acids. V was clipped by 4 bases and J by 2 bases, with 18 bases between them. Germline loops: CDR1 SNHLY, CDR2 FYNNEI. Samples came from axillary lymph nodes draining the breast cancer. This sample stems from a study of breast tumors, draining lymph nodes, adjacent tissues. This receptor was taken from a female donor with breast cancer. Some clones in this sample may be carry-over from other donors' samples. The J gene is TRBJ1-5, the V gene TRBV2; D is perhaps TRBD1 (5 bases). Source material: axillary lymph node tissue. As DNA, the CDR3 is TGTGCCAGCAGTGTTATTAGCGGGGGAAGTGGCAATCAGCCCCAGCATTTT. Protein sequence: CASSVISGGSGNQPQHF.